These T cell receptor beta chains were read from a single sample in a study of control samples from healthy donors and cancer patients. Profiling relied on immunoSEQ multiplex PCR, and the TCRdb table lists in-frame clones only, not all of them. The table includes 120,000 or so clones, about 90% detected once. Sequencing used blood. These receptors were obtained from a man aged 18 to 30 in good health. CDR3s include the opening cysteine and the closing phenylalanine or tryptophan. The D gene is left open where the match is weak. Size is omitted from some rows. Given values are once, few, many or a class for expanded clones.

V gene	clone size	J gene	D gene	CDR3 protein	CDR3 DNA
TRBV12-3/TRBV12-4	NA	TRBJ1-1	NA	CASSLQGGTEAFF	TGTGCCAGCAGTTTACAGGGAGGAACTGAAGCTTTCTTT
TRBV11-2	NA	TRBJ1-2	NA	CASSRATNYGYTF	TGTGCCAGCAGCCGGGCGACAAACTATGGCTACACCTTC
TRBV27	NA	TRBJ1-6	NA	CASSLAGEGRSPLHF	TGTGCCAGCAGTTTAGCCGGGGAGGGACGGTCACCCCTCCACTTT
TRBV20-1	NA	TRBJ1-5	NA	CSASSGSRGALSNQPQHF	TGCAGTGCTAGTTCCGGGTCGAGGGGGGCGCTTAGCAATCAGCCCCAGCATTTT
TRBV28	once	TRBJ1-5	NA	CASRGPSNQPQHF	TGTGCCAGCCGGGGGCCTAGCAATCAGCCCCAGCATTTT
TRBV19	once	TRBJ2-7	TRBD2	CASSIDPPSGANSYEQYF	TGTGCCAGTAGTATAGATCCGCCTAGCGGGGCGAACTCCTACGAGCAGTACTTC
TRBV30	once	TRBJ2-2	TRBD2	CAWKGTRTNTGELFF	TGTGCCTGGAAGGGGACTAGAACGAACACCGGGGAGCTGTTTTTT
TRBV12-2	once	TRBJ1-5	NA	CASLHPPGRPTTQPQHF	TGTGCAAGTCTCCATCCTCCAGGTCGACCAACGACTCAGCCCCAGCATTTT
TRBV28	once	TRBJ1-3	NA	CASSLLVGGNTIYF	TGTGCCAGCAGTTTGTTAGTAGGTGGAAACACCATATATTTT
TRBV6-2/TRBV6-3	NA	TRBJ2-4	NA	CASSYYIGTYSAASFGIQYF	TGTGCCAGCAGTTACTATATAGGTACCTACTCCGCAGCATCTTTCGGCATTCAGTACTTC
TRBV2	NA	TRBJ1-3	TRBD1	CASTRDRLFDTIYF	TGTGCCAGCACCCGGGACAGGCTCTTCGACACCATATATTTT
TRBV7-9	NA	TRBJ1-1	NA	CASSLERGGGTEAFF	TGTGCCAGCAGCTTAGAAAGGGGCGGGGGCACTGAAGCTTTCTTT
TRBV6-5	once	TRBJ1-4	NA	CASREARGRNEKLFF	TGTGCCAGCAGGGAGGCAAGAGGGAGGAACGAAAAACTGTTTTTT
TRBV7-2	NA	TRBJ2-1	TRBD2	CASSLWSASGYNEQFF	TGTGCCAGCAGCTTATGGTCGGCTAGCGGATACAATGAGCAGTTCTTC
TRBV30	NA	TRBJ2-3	NA	CAWGRGADTQYF	TGTGCCTGGGGCCGTGGGGCAGATACGCAGTATTTT
TRBV5-6	NA	TRBJ1-1	TRBD1	CASSRGTGRWTEAFF	TGTGCCAGCAGCCGGGGGACAGGGCGGTGGACTGAAGCTTTCTTT
TRBV5-4	NA	TRBJ1-1	NA	CASSLLDTEAFF	TGTGCCAGCAGCTTGTTAGACACTGAAGCTTTCTTT
TRBV28	NA	TRBJ2-7	NA	CASSPRDPRRYEQYF	TGTGCCAGCAGTCCCCGCGACCCCCGGAGGTACGAGCAGTACTTC
TRBV6-5	NA	TRBJ2-7	NA	CASSYRDLAYEQYF	TGTGCCAGCAGTTACCGGGACCTGGCCTACGAGCAGTACTTC
TRBV6-6	NA	TRBJ2-5	NA	CASSNQETQYF	TGTGCCAGCAGTAACCAAGAGACCCAGTACTTC
TRBV7-9	NA	TRBJ1-6	NA	CASSGNSPLHF	TGTGCCAGCTCCGGGAATTCACCCCTCCACTTT
TRBV2	NA	TRBJ1-3	NA	CASRGVQAGNTIYF	TGTGCCAGCAGGGGGGTACAAGCCGGAAACACCATATATTTT
TRBV11-2	NA	TRBJ1-2	NA	CASSLTDQRGGGYTF	TGTGCCAGCAGCCTAACGGACCAGCGCGGCGGAGGCTACACCTTC
TRBV10-3	once	TRBJ1-2	NA	CAINRDSDYGYTF	TGTGCCATCAATCGGGACTCAGACTATGGCTACACCTTC
TRBV6-2/TRBV6-3	few	TRBJ2-1	TRBD2	CASSYSGLAGKTEQFF	TGTGCCAGCAGTTACTCAGGACTAGCGGGAAAGACTGAGCAGTTCTTC
TRBV30	NA	TRBJ1-1	TRBD1	CAWDRENTEAFF	TGTGCCTGGGACAGGGAGAACACTGAAGCTTTCTTT
TRBV6-6	NA	TRBJ2-7	NA	CASSGTGTSYEQYF	TGTGCCAGCAGTGGCACCGGGACGTCCTACGAGCAGTACTTC
TRBV27	few	TRBJ2-7	NA	CASSADRGEQYF	TGTGCCAGCAGTGCCGACCGGGGGGAGCAGTACTTC
TRBV20-1	NA	TRBJ2-7	NA	CSASVGLEQYF	TGCAGTGCTAGTGTAGGGCTCGAGCAGTACTTC
TRBV7-9	once	TRBJ2-7	TRBD1	CASSPQTGTYEQYF	TGTGCCAGCAGCCCCCAGACAGGGACCTACGAGCAGTACTTC
TRBV29-1	NA	TRBJ1-2	NA	CSVERGNYGYTF	TGCAGCGTTGAACGGGGTAACTATGGCTACACCTTC
TRBV5-6	NA	TRBJ2-1	NA	CASSFETGQQFF	TGTGCCAGCAGTTTTGAGACCGGCCAGCAGTTCTTC
TRBV19	NA	TRBJ1-1	TRBD1	CATSQGADPNTEAFF	TGTGCCACCTCTCAGGGGGCCGACCCGAACACTGAAGCTTTCTTT
TRBV9	NA	TRBJ2-7	TRBD1	CASSVAGGGKADEQYF	TGTGCCAGCAGCGTAGCAGGGGGCGGGAAGGCGGACGAGCAGTACTTC
TRBV19	NA	TRBJ2-4	NA	CASTSTGGGRNIQYF	TGTGCCAGTACCTCTACTGGAGGGGGGAGAAACATTCAGTACTTC
TRBV19	NA	TRBJ2-7	NA	CASSIGTGLSYEQYF	TGTGCCAGTAGTATAGGGACGGGACTCTCCTACGAGCAGTACTTC
TRBV5-5	NA	TRBJ2-1	NA	CASSPDAGGSHEQFF	TGTGCCAGCAGCCCGGATGCAGGGGGGAGCCATGAGCAGTTCTTC
TRBV7-3	NA	TRBJ1-1	NA	CASSARLGNTEAFF	TGTGCCAGCAGCGCCCGGTTGGGGAACACTGAAGCTTTCTTT
TRBV19	NA	TRBJ1-1	NA	CASSLQGLNTEAFF	TGTGCCAGTAGTCTTCAGGGACTGAACACTGAAGCTTTCTTT
TRBV11-1	NA	TRBJ1-2	NA	CASSFGSGGNNYGYTF	TGTGCCAGCAGCTTCGGTTCCGGGGGCAATAACTATGGCTACACCTTC
TRBV10-3	NA	TRBJ1-2	NA	CAVRGERGYTF	TGTGCCGTCAGGGGCGAGAGGGGCTACACCTTC
TRBV7-3	NA	TRBJ2-3	TRBD2	CASSRPASGTSTDTQYF	TGTGCCAGCAGCAGACCAGCCAGCGGGACTAGCACAGATACGCAGTATTTT
TRBV11-3	once	TRBJ2-7	NA	CASSLGGQLSGEQYF	TGTGCCAGCAGCTTAGGGGGACAACTTAGTGGCGAGCAGTACTTC
TRBV4-3	NA	TRBJ2-7	TRBD2	CASSQDQRGPLEQYF	TGCGCCAGCAGCCAAGATCAGCGGGGCCCCCTCGAGCAGTACTTC
TRBV7-2	NA	TRBJ2-1	TRBD2	CASSLVSSGKAYEQFF	TGTGCCAGCAGCTTAGTTTCCAGCGGGAAGGCTTATGAGCAGTTCTTC
TRBV3-1/TRBV3-2	NA	TRBJ2-7	TRBD2	CASSQDSGGGGLSYEQYF	TGTGCCAGCAGCCAAGATTCCGGTGGGGGAGGGCTCTCCTACGAGCAGTACTTC
TRBV18	NA	TRBJ1-1	NA	CASSPRLENTEAFF	TGTGCCAGCTCGCCACGACTCGAAAACACTGAAGCTTTCTTT
TRBV25-1	NA	TRBJ1-1	NA	CASSDAGFDEAFF	TGTGCCAGCAGTGACGCAGGTTTTGATGAAGCTTTCTTT
TRBV5-4	NA	TRBJ2-7	NA	CASREGGLVEQYF	TGTGCCAGCAGAGAAGGGGGGTTGGTCGAGCAGTACTTC
TRBV27	NA	TRBJ1-4	TRBD1	CASGGQDRNEKLFF	TGTGCCAGCGGGGGCCAGGACAGGAATGAAAAACTGTTTTTT
TRBV9	once	TRBJ2-3	NA	CASSGVLSPTDTQYF	TGTGCCAGCAGCGGCGTACTGAGCCCCACAGATACGCAGTATTTT
TRBV7-3	few	TRBJ2-7	TRBD2	CASSISTSGNYEQYF	TGTGCCAGCAGCATCTCGACTAGCGGGAACTACGAGCAGTACTTC
TRBV19	NA	TRBJ1-1	TRBD1	CASSTRQGIRNTEAFF	TGTGCCAGTAGTACTCGACAGGGGATAAGGAACACTGAAGCTTTCTTT
TRBV9	NA	TRBJ2-7	NA	CASSGPNSGTGAYEQYF	TGTGCCAGCAGCGGGCCAAACTCCGGGACGGGGGCCTACGAGCAGTACTTC